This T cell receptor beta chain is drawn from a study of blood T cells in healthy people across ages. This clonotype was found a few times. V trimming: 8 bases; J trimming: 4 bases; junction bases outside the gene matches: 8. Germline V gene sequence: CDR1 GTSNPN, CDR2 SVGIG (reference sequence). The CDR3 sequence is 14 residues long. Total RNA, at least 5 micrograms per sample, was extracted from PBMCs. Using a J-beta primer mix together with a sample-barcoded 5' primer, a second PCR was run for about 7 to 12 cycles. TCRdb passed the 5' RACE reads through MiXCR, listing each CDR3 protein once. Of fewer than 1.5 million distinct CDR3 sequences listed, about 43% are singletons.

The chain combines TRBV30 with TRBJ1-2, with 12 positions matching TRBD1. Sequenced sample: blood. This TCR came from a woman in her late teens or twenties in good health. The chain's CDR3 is CALSGQGAGYGYTF. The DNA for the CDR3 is TGTGCCCTGTCGGGACAGGGGGCTGGCTATGGCTACACCTTC. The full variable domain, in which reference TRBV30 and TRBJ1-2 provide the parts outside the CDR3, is SQTIHQWPATLVQPVGSPLSLECTVEGTSNPNLYWYRQAAGRGLQLLFYSVGIGQISSEVPQNLSASRPQDRQFILSSKKLLLSDSGFYLCALSGQGAGYGYTFGSGTRLTVV.